A single sample gave rise to the 14 T cell receptor beta chains below, sequenced in a study of lymphopenia after photon versus proton radiotherapy (dated by TCRdb to the late 2010s). The library came from the immunoSEQ multiplex PCR assay. TCRdb mirrors the immuneACCESS table, restricted to in-frame sequences. Some clones are absent from its copies; in checked studies, under half trace to an unresolved V gene, and the reason for the others is unknown. Present in this sample are 35,000 to 50,000 clones, about 90% of which were seen just once. The ten largest clones take up roughly 15% of the sample. This sample comprised peripheral blood, obtained from a patient treated with photon-based radiotherapy. These receptors were taken from a man in his sixties with cholangiocarcinoma.

This sequence joins TRBV27 and TRBJ2-7; TRBD2 agrees at 7 bases. The CDR3 consists of 15 residues. The germline gives CDR1 MNHEY, CDR2 SMNVEV (reference sequence). The V gene end was trimmed by 0 bases and the J gene end by 4 bases; junction bases not matched to a gene: 6. Here the CDR3 DNA reads TGTGCCAGCAGTTTATCTCGTGGGAGGGGATACGAGCAGTACTTC. It specifies CASSLSRGRGYEQYF.

The chain recombines TRBV28 with TRBJ2-7, with D possibly matching TRBD1 (6 bases). Germline V CDR1 and CDR2: MDHEN, SYDVKM. V lost 5 bases and J lost 3, with 14 bases in between. This CDR3 is built from 14 residues. The CDR3 DNA reads TGTGCCAGCAGTACAGGGAGTGCCGACTACGAGCAGTACTTC. Protein sequence: CASSTGSADYEQYF.

The chain carries TRBV6-1 and TRBJ2-2; 7 nucleotides agree with TRBD1. The J segment lost 5 bases and the V segment lost 4 bases, leaving 7 bases of the junction unmatched. The CDR3 runs 15 residues. CDR1 is MNHNS and CDR2 is SASEGT in the germline V gene. The CDR3 DNA sequence: TGTGCCAGCAGTGGGGAAACAGGGGTAACCGGGGAGCTGTTTTTT. Its protein product is CASSGETGVTGELFF.

This chain links TRBV9 with TRBJ2-1, with D possibly TRBD1 on 6 matching bases. From germline, CDR1 is SGDLS and CDR2 YYNGEE. Trimming stripped 4 bases from V and 4 bases from J, with 15 bases between. The length of the CDR3 is 15 residues. CDR3 sequence reads: CASSSGTTSYNEQFF. CDR3 nucleotides: TGTGCCAGCAGCTCAGGGACAACGTCTTACAATGAGCAGTTCTTC.

This chain joins TRBV9 and TRBJ2-5; 9 positions match TRBD2. J gave up 5 bases and V 0 bases, and 8 bases lay outside the gene matches. This CDR3 spans 16 amino acids. Germline V gene lookup returns CDR1 SGDLS and CDR2 YYNGEE. In DNA form, the CDR3 reads TGTGCCAGCAGCGTAGAGGCGGGAGGGCCCCCTGAGACCCAGTACTTC. Translating gives CASSVEAGGPPETQYF. The variable domain in full, completed from reference TRBV9 and TRBJ2-5, reads DSGVTQTPKHLITATGQRVTLRCSPRSGDLSVYWYQQSLDQGLQFLIQYYNGEERAKGNILERFSAQQFPDLHSELNLSSLELGDSALYFCASSVEAGGPPETQYFGPGTRLLVL.

This clone was seen only a few times. The chain carries TRBV2 and TRBJ1-2; D remains unclear. V lost 6 bases, J lost 0 bases, and 14 bases lay in between. Germline lookup yields CDR1 SNHLY and CDR2 FYNNEI. The CDR3 has 15 amino acids. In DNA, the CDR3 is TGTGCCAGCAGACCCGACGAGTCAGCTAACTATGGCTACACCTTC. Protein sequence: CASRPDESANYGYTF. The full variable domain, rest sourced from reference TRBV2 and TRBJ1-2, is EPEVTQTPSHQVTQMGQEVILRCVPISNHLYFYWYRQILGQKVEFLVSFYNNEISEKSEIFDDQFSVERPDGSNFTLKIRSTKLEDSAMYFCASRPDESANYGYTFGSGTRLTVV.

The CDR3 DNA reads as TGTGCCAGCAGCTTATCGGTGGACACTGAAGCTTTCTTT. Its protein product is CASSLSVDTEAFF. This rearrangement joins TRBV7-3 to TRBJ1-1, with D unresolved. There are 13 residues in the CDR3. V was shortened by 2 bases and J by 3 bases, with 7 bases between the two germline ends. Per the germline V gene, CDR1 is SGHTA and CDR2 is FQGTGA.

This clone turned up a few times. The rearrangement joins TRBV7-9 to TRBJ2-1; a weak D match, TRBD2 (5 bases). V lost 5 bases, J lost 3 bases, and 17 bases lay in between. The CDR3 runs to 16 residues. Germline V lookup: CDR1 SEHNR, CDR2 FQNEAQ (reference sequence). The chain's CDR3 is CASSPKTRVLYNEQFF. CDR3 sequence (DNA): TGTGCCAGCAGCCCAAAAACGAGGGTTCTCTACAATGAGCAGTTCTTC.

The genes are TRBV28 and TRBJ1-1, with 7 bases lining up with TRBD1. CDR1 MDHEN and CDR2 SYDVKM come from the germline V gene. V lost 5 bases to trimming and J lost 11 bases; unmatched junction nucleotides: 5. This CDR3 has 11 amino acids. CDR3 nucleotide sequence: TGTGCCAGCAGTCCGGGACAGCAGGCTTTCTTT. It codes for CASSPGQQAFF.

This clone came up once. The chain recombines TRBV27 with TRBJ2-1, with 8 bases aligning to TRBD2. Losses at the gene ends were 2 bases for V and 6 bases for J; bases not matched to a gene: 9. Germline values: CDR1 MNHEY, CDR2 SMNVEV (reference sequence). The CDR3 consists of 16 residues. CDR3 nucleotide sequence: TGTGCCAGCAGTTTAGGTTTCGGGAGGGCTGGCAATGAGCAGTTCTTC. This codes for CASSLGFGRAGNEQFF.

The chain combines TRBV6-5 with TRBJ1-5; D is unresolved. This CDR3 spans 14 amino acids. The V end was cut by 6 bases, the J end by 1 base, with 10 bases between. Germline CDR1 is MNHEY and CDR2 is SVGAGI. CDR3 sequence: CASRWTSSNQPQHF. In nucleotides, the CDR3 is TGTGCCAGCAGATGGACCTCGAGCAATCAGCCCCAGCATTTT.

The chain uses TRBV27 and TRBJ2-1, with 12 positions matching TRBD2. The CDR3 contains 15 residues. Trimming removed 4 bases from V and 7 bases from J; junction bases left unmatched: 5. Germline values: CDR1 MNHEY, CDR2 SMNVEV (reference sequence). The CDR3, as DNA: TGTGCCAGCAGTTCGCTAGCGGGAGGGCTTAATGAGCAGTTCTTC. Its protein product is CASSSLAGGLNEQFF.

Only one count was recorded for this clone. The genes are TRBV2 and TRBJ2-7; D gene unclear. The CDR3 is 13 amino acids. In germline, CDR1 is SNHLY, CDR2 FYNNEI. Trimming removed 11 bases at V and 3 bases at J, with 17 bases between. CDR3 amino acids: CASGVVVNYEQYF. The CDR3 DNA sequence: TGTGCCTCCGGCGTGGTGGTGAACTACGAGCAGTACTTC.

The V call is TRBV7-9, the J call TRBJ2-1; maybe TRBD2 (6 bases). This CDR3 has 13 residues. Germline assignment: CDR1 SEHNR and CDR2 FQNEAQ (reference sequence). The germline V and J ends were trimmed by 1 base and 11 bases, with 12 bases remaining between them. In DNA form, the CDR3 reads TGTGCCAGCAGCTTAGAAGCGGGTTTAAAGCAGTTCTTC. The encoded protein is CASSLEAGLKQFF.